This paragraph reports one TCR beta chain. Its antigen is still unknown. The protocol was immunoSEQ multiplex PCR, while the TCRdb copy is restricted to in-frame clones and leaves out a portion. This table has under 200,000 clones, more than 85% appearing once. The entry originates in a study of T cell responses to AZD1222 COVID-19 vaccine. V lost 0 bases to trimming and J lost 0 bases, with 12 bases between them. The germline V gene encodes CDR1 SGDLS and CDR2 YYNGEE. The CDR3 is 16 amino acids. The study's findings and limits: Seropositive at baseline were only 5 or 6 AZD1222 recipients. The CD4 TCRs associated with vaccination extended across spike and predominated at 160-218 and 743-854. Donors were mostly white British, more females; clonal diversity possibly underestimated. Spike-specific TCRs gained breadth and depth after people received two AZD1222 doses.

The receptor was isolated from an adult in good health. The source material was peripheral blood, sampled on day 0 of AZD1222 vaccination. The gene calls are TRBV9 and TRBJ1-1, with D hard to call. CDR3 bases: TGTGCCAGCAGCGTAGCATTGGACCTTCTGAACACTGAAGCTTTCTTT. Translating gives CASSVALDLLNTEAFF.